This T cell receptor (beta chain) was sequenced during a study of shared clonotypes between healthy human individuals. Trimming took 0 bases from V and 4 from J, leaving 18 bases between them. The CDR3 extends over 17 amino acids. Per germline, CDR1 KGHSH and CDR2 LQKENI. For each subset, genomic DNA was distributed in equal portions over several immunoSEQ plates. TCRdb's copy holds only in-frame clones and misses some; the assay was immunoSEQ multiplex PCR. The data show approximately 1,000,000 clones, around 78% seen once. Findings of the study overall: Only blood was sampled; tissue repertoires likely differ.

As regards this clone: Its antigen is currently unknown.

Donors were Caucasian adults residing in Nashville, Tennessee, USA. V usage is TRBV18 and J usage is TRBJ2-5; D may be TRBD1 (6 bases). The sample consisted of memory CD4+ T cells from PBMCs. The subset: CD45RA-negative fraction. This TCR was sampled from a man aged 18 to 29 in good health. Some clones in this sample may be carry-over from other donors' samples. Here the CDR3 reads CASSPPGGVRFGETQYF. The CDR3 DNA reads as TGTGCCAGCTCACCACCAGGGGGAGTGCGGTTTGGAGAGACCCAGTACTTC.